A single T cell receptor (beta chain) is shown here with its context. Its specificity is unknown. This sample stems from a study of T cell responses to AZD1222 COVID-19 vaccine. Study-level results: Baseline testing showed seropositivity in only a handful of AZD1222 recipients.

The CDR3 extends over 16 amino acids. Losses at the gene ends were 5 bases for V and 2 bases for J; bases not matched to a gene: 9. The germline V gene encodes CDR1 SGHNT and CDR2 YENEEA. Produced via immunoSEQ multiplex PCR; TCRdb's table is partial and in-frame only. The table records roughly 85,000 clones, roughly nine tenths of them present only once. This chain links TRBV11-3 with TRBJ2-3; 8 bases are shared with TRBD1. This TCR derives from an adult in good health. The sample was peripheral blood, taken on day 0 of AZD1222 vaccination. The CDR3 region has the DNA TGTGCCAGCAGCGGACGACAGGGGACATTCACAGATACGCAGTATTTT. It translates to CASSGRQGTFTDTQYF.